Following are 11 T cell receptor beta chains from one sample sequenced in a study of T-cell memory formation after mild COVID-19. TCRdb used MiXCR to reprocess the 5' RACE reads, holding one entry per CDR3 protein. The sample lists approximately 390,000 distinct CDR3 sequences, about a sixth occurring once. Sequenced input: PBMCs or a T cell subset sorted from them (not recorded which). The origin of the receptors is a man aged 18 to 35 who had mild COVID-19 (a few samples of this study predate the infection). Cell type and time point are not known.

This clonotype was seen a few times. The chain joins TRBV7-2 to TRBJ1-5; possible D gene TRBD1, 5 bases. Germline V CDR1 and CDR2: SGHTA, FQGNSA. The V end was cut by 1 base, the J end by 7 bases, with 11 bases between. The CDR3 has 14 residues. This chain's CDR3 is CASSLDRLGQPQHF. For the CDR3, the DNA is TGTGCCAGCAGCTTAGACAGGCTAGGCCAGCCCCAGCATTTT. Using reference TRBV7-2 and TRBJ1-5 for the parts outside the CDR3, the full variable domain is GAGVSQSPSNKVTEKGKDVELRCDPISGHTALYWYRQSLGQGLEFLIYFQGNSAPDKSGLPSDRFSAERTGGSVSTLTIQRTQQEDSAVYLCASSLDRLGQPQHFGDGTRLSIL.

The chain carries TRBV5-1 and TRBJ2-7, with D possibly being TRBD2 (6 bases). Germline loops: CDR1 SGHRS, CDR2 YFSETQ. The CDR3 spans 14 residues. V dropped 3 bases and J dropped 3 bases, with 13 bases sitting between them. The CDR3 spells CASSYPGDYYEQYF. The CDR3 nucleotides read TGCGCCAGCAGCTACCCGGGAGATTACTACGAGCAGTACTTC.

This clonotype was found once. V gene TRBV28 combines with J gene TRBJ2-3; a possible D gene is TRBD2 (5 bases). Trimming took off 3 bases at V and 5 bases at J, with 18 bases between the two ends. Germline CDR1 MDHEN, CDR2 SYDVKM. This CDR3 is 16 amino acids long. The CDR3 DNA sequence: TGTGCCAGCAGTTTGTCGGGGATCGCTGAAGGAGATACGCAGTATTTT. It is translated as CASSLSGIAEGDTQYF.

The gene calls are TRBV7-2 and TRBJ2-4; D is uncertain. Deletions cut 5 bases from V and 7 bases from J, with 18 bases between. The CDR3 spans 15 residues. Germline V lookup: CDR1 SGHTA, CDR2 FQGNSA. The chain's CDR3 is CASSPRRTLKNIQYF. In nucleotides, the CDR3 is TGTGCCAGCAGCCCCCGACGGACCCTCAAGAACATTCAGTACTTC.

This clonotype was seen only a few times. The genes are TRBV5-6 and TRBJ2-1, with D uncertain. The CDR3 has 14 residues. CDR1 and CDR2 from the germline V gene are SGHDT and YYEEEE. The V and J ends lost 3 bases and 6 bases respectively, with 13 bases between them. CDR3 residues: CASSSYDTSNEQFF. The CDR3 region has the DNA TGTGCCAGCAGCTCCTATGACACCTCCAATGAGCAGTTCTTC.

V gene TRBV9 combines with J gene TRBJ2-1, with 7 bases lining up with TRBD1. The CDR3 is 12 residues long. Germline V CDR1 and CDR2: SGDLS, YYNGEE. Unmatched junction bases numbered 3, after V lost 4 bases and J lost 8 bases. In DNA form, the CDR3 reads TGTGCCAGCAGCTTGGGACAGTATGAGCAGTTCTTC. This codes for CASSLGQYEQFF.

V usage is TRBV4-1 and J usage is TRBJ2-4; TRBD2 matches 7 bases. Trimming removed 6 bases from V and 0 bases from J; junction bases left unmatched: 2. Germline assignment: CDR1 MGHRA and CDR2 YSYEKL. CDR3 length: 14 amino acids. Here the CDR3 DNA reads TGCGCCAGCAGTGGACTAGAAGCCAAAAACATTCAGTACTTC. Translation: CASSGLEAKNIQYF.

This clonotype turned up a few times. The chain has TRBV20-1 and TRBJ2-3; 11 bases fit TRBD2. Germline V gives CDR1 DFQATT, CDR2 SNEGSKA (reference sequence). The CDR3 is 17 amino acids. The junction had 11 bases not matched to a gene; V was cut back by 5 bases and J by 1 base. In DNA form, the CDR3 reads TGCAGTGCTGCTCCACTCCCTAGCGGGGGGCGCACAGATACGCAGTATTTT. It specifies CSAAPLPSGGRTDTQYF.

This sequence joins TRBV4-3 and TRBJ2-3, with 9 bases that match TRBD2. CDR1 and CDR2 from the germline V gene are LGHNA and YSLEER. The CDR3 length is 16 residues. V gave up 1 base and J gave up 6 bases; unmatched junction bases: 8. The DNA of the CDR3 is TGCGCCAGCAGCCAAGGTCCTAGCGGGGCGGGGGATACGCAGTATTTT. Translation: CASSQGPSGAGDTQYF.

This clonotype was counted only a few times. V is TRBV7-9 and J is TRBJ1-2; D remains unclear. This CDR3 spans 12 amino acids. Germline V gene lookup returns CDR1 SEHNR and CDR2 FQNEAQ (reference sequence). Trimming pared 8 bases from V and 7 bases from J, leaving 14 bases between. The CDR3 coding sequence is TGTGCCAGCGTCGAGGGATTTTTTGGCTACACCTTC. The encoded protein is CASVEGFFGYTF.

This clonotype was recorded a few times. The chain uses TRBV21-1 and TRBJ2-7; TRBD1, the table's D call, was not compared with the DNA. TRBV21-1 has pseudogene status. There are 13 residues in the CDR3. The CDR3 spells CASQGAASYEQYF. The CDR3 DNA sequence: TGTGCCAGCCAGGGGGCAGCCTCCTACGAGCAGTACTTC.